This T cell receptor beta chain was found in a study of T cell responses to AZD1222 COVID-19 vaccine. Measured with immunoSEQ multiplex PCR; TCRdb has only the in-frame clones, and not every one. The sample lists approximately 120,000 clones, over 75% occurring once. This CDR3 is 15 amino acids long. CDR1 and CDR2 (germline): MNHNS, SASEGT. Deletions cut 3 bases from V and 6 bases from J, with 12 bases between. The specimen comprised peripheral blood, sampled 28 days after the second AZD1222 dose. The TCR originated in an adult who received the AZD1222 COVID-19 vaccine. The chain employs TRBV6-1 and TRBJ1-6; D is ambiguous. The CDR3 sequence: CASSDRITPNSPLHF. CDR3 coding DNA: TGTGCCAGCAGTGACAGAATTACCCCTAATTCACCCCTCCACTTT.